The sequence of this T cell receptor beta chain was determined in a study of blood T cell repertoires in COVID-19. Study at large: Nucleic acid was either cDNA or gDNA, and it came from T cells, B-cell-depleted T cells, or PBMCs.

Only one count was recorded for this clone. Profiled with immunoSEQ multiplex PCR; TCRdb holds only in-frame clones, not every one. This table has about 330,000 clones, roughly nine tenths appearing once. This CDR3 has 16 residues. The V end lost 7 bases, the J end lost 6 bases, and 21 bases lay between the germline ends. The germline V gene encodes CDR1 SNHLY and CDR2 FYNNEI. Participant age was roughly 18 to 95 years, and participants resided in 25 or so US areas. For recovered donors of Cohort 3, there were two negative PCRs, clearance, or symptom resolution. The specimen sequenced was PBMCs or T cells enriched from blood (not recorded which). V and J are TRBV2 and TRBJ1-4, with D perhaps TRBD1 (5 bases). This receptor was identified in a woman aged 25-40 years who had recovered from COVID-19. The CDR3 is CASTTGGGLSDEKLFF. The CDR3 DNA is TGTGCCAGCACGACCGGTGGGGGACTATCGGATGAAAAACTGTTTTTT.